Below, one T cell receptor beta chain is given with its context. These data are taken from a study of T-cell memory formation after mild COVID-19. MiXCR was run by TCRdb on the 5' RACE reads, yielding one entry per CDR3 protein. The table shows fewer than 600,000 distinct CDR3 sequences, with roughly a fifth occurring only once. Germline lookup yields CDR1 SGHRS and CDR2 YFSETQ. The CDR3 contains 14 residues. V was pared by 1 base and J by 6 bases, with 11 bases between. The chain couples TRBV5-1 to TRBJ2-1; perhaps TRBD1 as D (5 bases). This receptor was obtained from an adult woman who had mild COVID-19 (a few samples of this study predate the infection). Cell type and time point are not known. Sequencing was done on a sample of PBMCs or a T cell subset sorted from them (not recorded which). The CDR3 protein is CASSLQSQGNEQFF. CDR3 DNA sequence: TGCGCCAGCAGCTTGCAGTCGCAGGGCAATGAGCAGTTCTTC.